The T cell receptor (beta chain) under discussion was sequenced for a study of prognosis after radiotherapy for stage I lung cancer. Study background: Oligometastatic NSCLC after surgical resection of the primary tumor was present in roughly five patients, while newly diagnosed primary stage I lung tumors were present in about 13. Findings and caveats of the study: Lower values of Shannon entropy after stereotactic body radiation therapy were seen in patients who developed distant metastases.

The CDR3 has 16 residues. Germline trimming cut 5 bases from V and 2 bases from J; bases unmatched to any gene: 10. In germline, CDR1 is SGDLS, CDR2 YYNGEE. The study amplified the TCR beta CDR3 region from genomic DNA. This amplification was carried out by two rounds of multiplex PCR. First-round PCR employed TRBV- and TRBJ-specific primers for each gene. In TCRdb, the multiplex PCR reads were re-called with MiXCR into one record per CDR3 protein. The sample carries about 34,000 distinct CDR3 sequences, nearly 35% recorded once. The table lists this clonotype with a count of one. What it binds is not known. All patients, having had no prior chemotherapy, radiotherapy or other malignancies, were node-negative on CT and PET/CT.

This sequence originates from a donor at least 50 years old with non-small cell lung cancer. The source was PBMCs, collected before or after stereotactic body radiation therapy (not recorded which). The chain couples TRBV9 to TRBJ2-7; the match to TRBD2 covers 10 bases. The CDR3 protein is CASSSRTSGTAYEQYF. CDR3 DNA sequence: TGTGCCAGCAGTTCCCGGACTAGCGGCACTGCCTACGAGCAGTACTTC.